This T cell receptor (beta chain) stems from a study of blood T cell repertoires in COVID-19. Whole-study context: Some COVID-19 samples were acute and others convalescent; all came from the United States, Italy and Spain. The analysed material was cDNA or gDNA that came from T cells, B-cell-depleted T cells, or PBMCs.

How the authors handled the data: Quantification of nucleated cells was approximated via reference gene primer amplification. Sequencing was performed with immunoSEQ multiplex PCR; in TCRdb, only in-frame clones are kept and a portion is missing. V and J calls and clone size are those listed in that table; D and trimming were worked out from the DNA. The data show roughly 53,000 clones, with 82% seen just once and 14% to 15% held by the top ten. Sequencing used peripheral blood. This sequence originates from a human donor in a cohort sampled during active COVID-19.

CDR3 loop: CSVEAVRTGGNEQFF. CDR3 coding DNA: TGCAGCGTTGAAGCGGTTCGAACAGGTGGCAATGAGCAGTTCTTC. V usage is TRBV29-1 and J usage is TRBJ2-1, with D maybe TRBD1 (5 bases). CDR1 and CDR2 (germline): SQVTM, ANQGSEA. The germline V and J ends were trimmed by 1 base and 6 bases, with 16 bases remaining between them. CDR3 length: 15 amino acids.